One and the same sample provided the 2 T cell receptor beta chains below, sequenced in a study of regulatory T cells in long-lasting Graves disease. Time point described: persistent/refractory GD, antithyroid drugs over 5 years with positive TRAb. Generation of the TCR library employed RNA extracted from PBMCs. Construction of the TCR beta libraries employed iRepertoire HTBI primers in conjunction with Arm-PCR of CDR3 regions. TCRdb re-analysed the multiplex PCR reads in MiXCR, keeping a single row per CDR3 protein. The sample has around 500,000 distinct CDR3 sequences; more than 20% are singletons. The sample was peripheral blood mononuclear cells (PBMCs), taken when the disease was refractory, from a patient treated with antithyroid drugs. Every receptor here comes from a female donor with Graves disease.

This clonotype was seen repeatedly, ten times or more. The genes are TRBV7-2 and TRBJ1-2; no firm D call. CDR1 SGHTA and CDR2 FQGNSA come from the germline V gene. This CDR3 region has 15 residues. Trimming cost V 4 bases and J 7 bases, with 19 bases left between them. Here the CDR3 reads CASSSAWPIEAGYTF. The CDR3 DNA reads TGTGCCAGCAGCTCGGCGTGGCCAATTGAGGCTGGCTACACCTTC.

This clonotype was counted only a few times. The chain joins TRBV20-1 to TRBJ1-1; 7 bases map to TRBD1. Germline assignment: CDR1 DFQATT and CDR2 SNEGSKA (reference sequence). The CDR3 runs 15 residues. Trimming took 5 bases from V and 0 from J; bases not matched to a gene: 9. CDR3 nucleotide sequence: TGCAGTGCTCCACCAGGGGGTTTCATGAACACTGAAGCTTTCTTT. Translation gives CSAPPGGFMNTEAFF.